These 26 T cell receptor beta chains originate from one sample sequenced in a study of vaccination effects on CD4 cells after COVID-19. Prior to sequencing, the ViraFEST assay stimulated PBMC with viral peptide pools, which expanded the antigen-specific CD4+ T cells. When around 10 days of culture had elapsed, CD4+ T cells were isolated. According to the study, vaccine recipients showed no prior SARS-CoV-2 infection and negative nucleocapsid antibodies. These receptors' targets are unknown. TCRdb's copy holds only in-frame clones and misses some; the assay was immunoSEQ multiplex PCR. Of some 77,000 clones detected, approximately 70% appear once; the ten largest clones hold roughly 4%. The source was CD4+ T cells from PBMCs cultured with HCoV-OC43 spike peptides, collected before COVID-19 vaccination. Subset given: HCoV-OC43 spike overlapping peptide pool stimulation. Source of these receptors: a human donor who received a COVID-19 vaccine.

This clone was observed a few times. The chain links TRBV7-2 to TRBJ1-2; 7 nucleotides align to TRBD1. V lost 1 base, J lost 4 bases, and 9 bases stayed unmatched. Germline V gene data show CDR1 as SGHTA and CDR2 as FQGNSA. The CDR3 spans 16 residues. CDR3 bases: TGTGCCAGCAGCTTAGGAGGACAGGTCCAATTCTATGGCTACACCTTC. Translation: CASSLGGQVQFYGYTF.

The chain carries TRBV19 and TRBJ2-2, with a weak D call TRBD1 (5 bases). The V gene's germline CDR1 is LNHDA and CDR2 SQIVND (reference sequence). Trimming shortened V by 2 bases and J by 2 bases, and 6 bases separated the two germline ends. The CDR3 consists of 14 residues. CDR3 sequence (DNA): TGTGCCAGTAGTATACAGGGAAACACCGGGGAGCTGTTTTTT. It translates to CASSIQGNTGELFF.

The gene calls are TRBV7-9 and TRBJ2-3; D not resolved. Germline lookup yields CDR1 SEHNR and CDR2 FQNEAQ (reference sequence). Trimming shortened V by 5 bases and J by 2 bases, and 11 bases separated the two germline ends. The CDR3 consists of 14 residues. CDR3 coding DNA: TGTGCCAGCAGCCTTTTTTCCGACACAGATACGCAGTATTTT. Translating it yields CASSLFSDTDTQYF.

This chain connects TRBV2 to TRBJ2-5; 7 bases line up with TRBD2. The CDR3 runs 13 residues. With 5 bases clipped from V and 5 bases from J, the junction kept 5 bases outside the gene matches. The V gene's germline CDR1 is SNHLY and CDR2 FYNNEI. The CDR3, as DNA: TGTGCCAGCAGTAAGGGGCGGGGGGAGACCCAGTACTTC. As protein: CASSKGRGETQYF.

The rearrangement joins TRBV5-1 to TRBJ2-3; the D gene is possibly TRBD2 (5 bases). Trimming stripped 7 bases from V and 0 bases from J, with 18 bases between. There are 16 residues in the CDR3. CDR1 SGHRS and CDR2 YFSETQ come from the germline V gene. CDR3 sequence (DNA): TGCGCCAGCGCTCCAAACACCGACTACAGCACAGATACGCAGTATTTT. Encoded protein: CASAPNTDYSTDTQYF. Full variable domain (outside the CDR3, taken from reference TRBV5-1 and TRBJ2-3): KAGVTQTPRYLIKTRGQQVTLSCSPISGHRSVSWYQQTPGQGLQFLFEYFSETQRNKGNFPGRFSGRQFSNSRSEMNVSTLELGDSALYLCASAPNTDYSTDTQYFGPGTRLTVL.

The gene calls are TRBV15 and TRBJ1-2; D not resolved. The germline V gene encodes CDR1 LNHNV and CDR2 YYDKDF (reference sequence). The CDR3 length is 13 residues. Trimming took off 0 bases at V and 4 bases at J, with 6 bases between the two ends. CDR3 sequence: CATSRERTYGYTF. CDR3 in DNA: TGTGCCACCAGCAGAGAGCGTACCTATGGCTACACCTTC.

This rearrangement joins TRBV6-5 to TRBJ2-1; no reliable D call. V was shortened by 8 bases and J by 7 bases, with 12 bases between the two germline ends. This CDR3 spans 12 amino acids. Germline V gene data show CDR1 as MNHEY and CDR2 as SVGAGI. The CDR3 DNA reads as TGTGCCAGCCTGAGAAGGCTAAATGAGCAGTTCTTC. Amino acid sequence: CASLRRLNEQFF.

This clone was counted once. The gene calls are TRBV27 and TRBJ1-4; TRBD1 matches at 7 bases. CDR3 length equals 14 residues. V lost 6 bases to trimming and J lost 5 bases; unmatched junction nucleotides: 6. Per the germline V gene, CDR1 is MNHEY and CDR2 is SMNVEV (reference sequence). CDR3 region: CASRLLGGNEKLFF. As DNA, the CDR3 is TGTGCCAGCAGACTATTAGGGGGCAATGAAAAACTGTTTTTT.

The chain joins TRBV5-1 to TRBJ2-1, with TRBD1 identical over 9 bases. The CDR3 is 14 amino acids. Germline CDR1 and CDR2: SGHRS and YFSETQ. V lost 4 bases to trimming and J lost 3 bases; unmatched junction nucleotides: 2. CDR3 sequence: CASSRTGVYNEQFF. The DNA for the CDR3 is TGCGCCAGCAGCCGGACAGGGGTCTACAATGAGCAGTTCTTC.

This clone was counted a few times. V is TRBV6-4 and J is TRBJ2-2; the D gene is possibly TRBD1 (6 bases). V was trimmed by 8 bases and J by 0 bases, leaving 10 bases between them. CDR1 and CDR2 (germline): MRHNA, SNTAGT. CDR3 length: 14 residues. The CDR3 DNA reads TGTGCCAGCTCAGGGGACCCGAACACCGGGGAGCTGTTTTTT. Translation gives CASSGDPNTGELFF.

The chain couples TRBV18 to TRBJ1-1, with D hard to call. The germline V gene encodes CDR1 KGHSH and CDR2 LQKENI. V lost 6 bases and J 4 bases, leaving 12 bases between the germline ends. CDR3 length equals 13 residues. The CDR3 DNA sequence: TGTGCCAGCTCGGGGTATTCGGTCACTGAAGCTTTCTTT. It yields the protein CASSGYSVTEAFF.

The chain links TRBV5-1 to TRBJ2-3; 8 bases are a match to TRBD1. Germline V gene lookup returns CDR1 SGHRS and CDR2 YFSETQ. The CDR3 sequence is 16 residues long. With V trimmed by 2 bases and J by 1 base, 6 bases remained unmatched. The CDR3 DNA reads as TGCGCCAGCAGCTTCTCCGGGACAGGACGCACAGATACGCAGTATTTT. It translates to CASSFSGTGRTDTQYF.

The chain recombines TRBV18 with TRBJ1-1; the D gene is possibly TRBD1 (5 bases). The CDR3 has 15 residues. Looked up from germline, CDR1 is KGHSH and CDR2 is LQKENI. Trimming cost V 0 bases and J 1 base, with 9 bases left between them. The CDR3 reads CASSPPGRENTEAFF. CDR3 in DNA: TGTGCCAGCTCACCACCGGGCAGGGAGAACACTGAAGCTTTCTTT.

A single count supports this clone. The chain joins TRBV12-3 or TRBV12-4 to TRBJ1-1; D remains unclear. Trimming removed 5 bases from V and 1 base from J, with 8 bases in between. The CDR3 is 13 residues long. For the CDR3, the DNA is TGTGCCAGCAGTCTTATCAGGAACACTGAAGCTTTCTTT. Its protein product is CASSLIRNTEAFF.

The chain uses TRBV23-1 and TRBJ2-7; D uncertain. TRBV23-1 is given ORF status, its function remaining uncertain. This CDR3 has 13 amino acids. Trimming took 4 bases from V and 2 from J, leaving 9 bases between them. The CDR3 DNA reads TGCGCCAGCAGTCTAAAGTCGACCTACGAGCAGTACGTC. Amino acids: CASSLKSTYEQYV.

The chain uses TRBV7-9 and TRBJ1-1, with D tentatively TRBD1 (6 bases). The V and J ends lost 5 bases and 0 bases respectively, with 13 bases between them. CDR3 size: 15 residues. Looked up from germline, CDR1 is SEHNR and CDR2 is FQNEAQ (reference sequence). In DNA form, the CDR3 reads TGTGCCAGCAGCACAGAGACAGGCGTGAACACTGAAGCTTTCTTT. This sequence encodes CASSTETGVNTEAFF.

V usage is TRBV28 and J usage is TRBJ2-1, with D possibly matching TRBD1 (6 bases). V was trimmed by 7 bases and J by 5 bases, leaving 18 bases between them. The CDR3 is 15 amino acids. The germline CDR1 and CDR2 sequences are MDHEN and SYDVKM. CDR3 bases: TGTGCCAGCACTACATATACAGGGACCAACAATGAGCAGTTCTTC. This codes for CASTTYTGTNNEQFF.

The chain employs TRBV6-2 or TRBV6-3 and TRBJ2-7; D is ambiguous. V was cut by 6 bases and J by 0 bases, with 27 bases left in between. The CDR3 runs 19 residues. The germline V gene encodes CDR1 MNHEY and CDR2 SVGEGT. Here the CDR3 DNA reads TGTGCCAGCAGCCTTAGCCACTTAAAACAGAAGCCTAGCTCCTACGAGCAGTACGTC. Translation gives CASSLSHLKQKPSSYEQYV.

This clone was counted a few times. This rearrangement joins TRBV29-1 to TRBJ1-1; possibly TRBD1 for D (6 bases). With 7 bases removed from V and 1 base from J, the gap between germline ends came to 13 bases. CDR3 size: 13 residues. In germline, CDR1 is SQVTM, CDR2 ANQGSEA. CDR3 DNA: TGCAGCGGTGCCGGACAGCCGAACACTGAAGCTTTCTTT. It yields the protein CSGAGQPNTEAFF.

The chain combines TRBV6-6 with TRBJ1-1, with 8 positions matching TRBD1. J gave up 5 bases and V 3 bases, and 5 bases lay outside the gene matches. The length of the CDR3 is 14 residues. Germline V gene data show CDR1 as MNHNY and CDR2 as SVGAGI (reference sequence). The CDR3: CASSYGTGGTEAFF. Written as DNA, the CDR3 is TGTGCCAGCAGTTATGGGACAGGCGGGACTGAAGCTTTCTTT.

This clone was seen a few times. The rearrangement links TRBV28 to TRBJ1-6; D remains unclear. The CDR3 runs to 14 residues. The germline V gene encodes CDR1 MDHEN and CDR2 SYDVKM. The V end was cut by 7 bases, the J end by 0 bases, with 7 bases between. CDR3 protein: CASTTFSYNSPLHF. The CDR3 DNA reads as TGTGCCAGCACAACATTCTCCTATAATTCACCCCTCCACTTT.

This clone was counted between two and nine times. The genes are TRBV27 and TRBJ1-6, with a tentative D call TRBD1 (5 bases). The CDR3 runs to 14 residues. Germline V lookup: CDR1 MNHEY, CDR2 SMNVEV (reference sequence). Between the trimmed V and J ends, which lost 2 bases and 8 bases, there was a span of 10 bases. The CDR3 here is CASSLRAGHSPLHF. The DNA of the CDR3 is TGTGCCAGCAGTTTAAGGGCAGGGCATTCACCCCTCCACTTT.

This chain links TRBV7-2 with TRBJ1-1; a weak D match, TRBD1 (5 bases). Trimming shortened V by 6 bases and J by 5 bases, and 16 bases separated the two germline ends. This CDR3 has 14 amino acids. Per the germline V gene, CDR1 is SGHTA and CDR2 is FQGNSA. The CDR3 DNA is TGTGCCAGCAGATACGGGACTTGGGGGACTGAAGCTTTCTTT. Translation gives CASRYGTWGTEAFF.

The rearrangement links TRBV2 to TRBJ2-7; a weak D match, TRBD2 (6 bases). Trimming left V 6 bases short and J 5 bases short, with 11 bases between. Germline V gene sequence: CDR1 SNHLY, CDR2 FYNNEI. The CDR3 contains 12 residues. This chain's CDR3 is CASRAAGHEQYV. DNA for the CDR3: TGTGCCAGCAGGGCCGCGGGGCACGAGCAGTACGTC.

The CDR3 DNA is TGCGCCAGCAGCTTGGCCCCCGGGGGAAATGAGCAGTTCTTC. As protein: CASSLAPGGNEQFF. The chain employs TRBV5-1 and TRBJ2-1, with D tentatively TRBD2 (6 bases). Looked up from germline, CDR1 is SGHRS and CDR2 is YFSETQ. With 0 bases removed from V and 7 bases from J, the gap between germline ends came to 11 bases. The CDR3 loop spans 14 amino acids.

The gene calls are TRBV7-8 and TRBJ1-3, with 8 bases matching TRBD1. The germline CDR1 and CDR2 sequences are SGHVS and FQNEAQ. The CDR3 runs 15 residues. Trimming removed 2 bases from V and 2 bases from J; junction bases left unmatched: 2. DNA for the CDR3: TGTGCCAGCAGCTTAAGGACAGGGACTGGAAACACCATATATTTT. This gives the protein CASSLRTGTGNTIYF.